A selection of T cell receptor beta chains follows, all from one sample in a study of blood T cell repertoires in COVID-19. The table came from immunoSEQ multiplex PCR; TCRdb's copy has only in-frame clones and leaves some out. The sample yields roughly 86,000 clones, around 85% seen once. What was sequenced was peripheral blood. These receptors were collected from an elderly woman with COVID-19, enrolled during active disease. CDR3s include the opening cysteine and the closing phenylalanine or tryptophan. The D gene is left open where the match is weak. A clone size is listed for some rows: how often the clone was seen (once, few, many), or a class if it is expanded.

.	once	TRBV6-6	TRBJ2-1	CASSRSNEQFF	TGTGCCAGCAGCAGATCGAATGAGCAGTTCTTC
.	.	TRBV6-2/TRBV6-3	TRBJ1-1	CASSILGQGTEAFF	TGTGCCAGCAGCATCCTCGGGCAGGGAACTGAAGCTTTCTTT
.	.	TRBV28	TRBJ1-2	CASSFEGYGYTF	TGTGCCAGCAGTTTTGAGGGATATGGCTACACCTTC
.	.	TRBV29-1	TRBJ1-2	CSVAAGLGYGYTF	TGCAGCGTTGCTGCAGGGCTGGGCTATGGCTACACCTTC
.	.	TRBV5-1	TRBJ2-5	CASSLREEPQYF	TGCGCCAGCAGCTTGCGGGAAGAGCCCCAGTACTTC
TRBD1	.	TRBV5-1	TRBJ2-5	CASSLYRFRTGVLQETQYF	TGCGCCAGCAGCTTGTATAGGTTCCGGACAGGGGTTCTCCAAGAGACCCAGTACTTC
.	once	TRBV4-3	TRBJ1-5	CASSPTVNQPQHF	TGCGCCAGCAGCCCCACAGTCAATCAGCCCCAGCATTTT
.	.	TRBV5-1	TRBJ1-3	CASSLALAGGNTIYF	TGCGCCAGCAGCTTGGCACTAGCGGGAGGAAACACCATATATTTT
TRBD1	.	TRBV5-4	TRBJ1-6	CASSLGNRGGNSPLHF	TGTGCCAGCAGCTTGGGAAACAGGGGTGGGAATTCACCCCTCCACTTT
TRBD1	.	TRBV4-1	TRBJ1-2	CASSRGTANYGYTF	TGCGCCAGCAGCCGAGGGACAGCGAACTATGGCTACACCTTC
TRBD2	.	TRBV28	TRBJ2-2	CASKLAGGDSGELFF	TGTGCCAGCAAACTAGCGGGGGGGGACTCCGGCGAGCTGTTTTTT
.	.	TRBV7-3	TRBJ2-1	CASSSGGLSNEQFF	TGTGCCAGCAGCTCCGGGGGACTTTCAAATGAGCAGTTCTTC
TRBD1	.	TRBV2	TRBJ2-1	CASTPGGYNEQFF	TGTGCCAGCACCCCAGGGGGATACAATGAGCAGTTCTTC
TRBD2	.	TRBV6-2/TRBV6-3	TRBJ2-7	CASSYSRLAGGPNYYEQYF	TGTGCCAGCAGTTACTCGAGACTAGCGGGGGGGCCCAACTACTACGAGCAGTACTTC
.	.	TRBV7-9	TRBJ1-5	CASSPGYRESNQPQHF	TGTGCCAGCAGCCCCGGGTATAGAGAGAGCAATCAGCCCCAGCATTTT
TRBD2	.	TRBV27	TRBJ2-5	CASSLMGLVFETQYF	TGTGCCAGCAGTTTAATGGGACTAGTGTTTGAGACCCAGTACTTC
.	.	TRBV18	TRBJ1-5	CASSGGASQPQHF	TGTGCCAGCTCGGGGGGGGCGTCTCAGCCCCAGCATTTT
.	.	TRBV12-3/TRBV12-4	TRBJ1-1	CASTIPHRDQAFF	TGTGCCAGCACCATTCCCCACAGGGACCAAGCTTTCTTT
TRBD2	.	TRBV6-4	TRBJ2-1	CASSALLAGGEQFF	TGTGCCAGCAGTGCCCTCCTAGCGGGCGGCGAGCAGTTCTTC
.	.	TRBV5-1	TRBJ2-2	CASREARELFF	TGCGCCAGCAGGGAGGCCCGGGAGCTGTTTTTT
TRBD2	.	TRBV4-1	TRBJ2-6	CASSQVIAGGSGANVLTF	TGCGCCAGCAGCCAAGTGATAGCGGGAGGGTCTGGGGCCAACGTCCTGACTTTC
TRBD1	few	TRBV2	TRBJ1-6	CASSEAVTGNSPLHF	TGTGCCAGCAGTGAAGCGGTGACAGGGAATTCACCCCTCCACTTT
.	.	TRBV5-1	TRBJ2-5	CASSLVLETQYF	TGCGCCAGCAGCTTGGTACTAGAGACCCAGTACTTC
TRBD1	.	TRBV7-9	TRBJ1-2	CASSSSDRGPTSLYGYTF	TGTGCCAGCAGCTCATCAGACAGGGGGCCCACCTCGCTTTATGGCTACACCTTC
TRBD1	.	TRBV2	TRBJ2-7	CASRVDRGGEQYF	TGTGCCAGCAGGGTGGACAGGGGAGGCGAGCAGTACTTC
TRBD2	.	TRBV6-2/TRBV6-3	TRBJ2-1	CASSSYRGSGGRNNNEQFF	TGTGCCAGCAGTTCCTACAGGGGTAGCGGGGGGCGGAATAACAATGAGCAGTTCTTC
.	.	TRBV24-1	TRBJ1-5	CATSLGAYQPQHF	TGTGCCACCAGTCTAGGGGCCTATCAGCCCCAGCATTTT
TRBD1	.	TRBV11-3	TRBJ2-1	CASSHWQGASNEQFF	TGTGCCAGCAGCCATTGGCAGGGGGCGAGCAATGAGCAGTTCTTC
.	.	TRBV6-5	TRBJ1-3	CASSYGRVSSGNTIYF	TGTGCCAGCAGTTACGGGAGGGTCAGCTCTGGAAACACCATATATTTT